This TCR beta chain was retrieved from a study of T cells expressing NK-cell markers. TCRdb reprocessed the 5' RACE reads, keeping one entry per CDR3 protein, no DNA. This sample carries hundreds of thousands of distinct CDR3 sequences, with around 3.3% going to the ten biggest clones. Per the germline V gene, CDR1 is KGHSH and CDR2 is LQKENI. CDR3 length: 15 residues. Sequencing was carried out using blood T cells: a sorted CD56 or NKG2C T cell subset, CD4+ or CD8+ T cells, or bulk PBMC T cells (not recorded which). The chain has TRBV18 and TRBJ2-1; no DNA is available, so the TRBD1 call from TCRdb remains unchecked. The sequence was collected from a man between 18 and 35 years old in good health. The CDR3 sequence: CASSRALDSPIEQFF.